This T cell receptor (beta chain) was captured in a study of blood T cell repertoires in COVID-19. The repertoire was sequenced with immunoSEQ multiplex PCR; TCRdb's copy has only in-frame clones and lacks some. The table records roughly 98,000 clones, roughly 82% of them present only once. The CDR3 is made up of 17 amino acids. CDR1 LGHDT and CDR2 YNNKEL come from the germline V gene (reference sequence). V was trimmed by 3 bases and J by 2 bases, leaving 16 bases between them. The sequence derives from a man aged 65 to 85 with active or convalescent COVID-19. The V gene is TRBV3-1 (or the pseudogene TRBV3-2), the J gene TRBJ2-2, with a weak D call TRBD1 (6 bases). Material: peripheral blood. CDR3 in DNA: TGTGCCAGCAGCCAGGATATAGGACAGACAAACACCGGGGAGCTGTTTTTT. Protein: CASSQDIGQTNTGELFF.